The clone carrying this T cell receptor (beta chain) was observed at least ten times. Its antigen is unidentified. Each TCR beta library was made by quantitative 5'-RACE that incorporated molecular barcodes. TCRdb called the 5' RACE reads again in MiXCR, with one record for every CDR3 protein. The sample includes fewer than 250,000 distinct CDR3 sequences, roughly 10% of them seen just once. The sample is drawn from a study of CD8 T cells in ankylosing spondylitis. The study, taken as a whole, reports: It was reported that disease-linked clones were significantly enriched in matched ankylosing spondylitis synovial fluid. In synovial fluid and blood from reactive arthritis, some motif variants were previously reported. Apparently characteristic of ankylosing spondylitis blood was a TCR beta motif (eight highly homologous variants).

The V gene's germline CDR1 is SGHNT and CDR2 YYREEE (reference sequence). The V end lost 5 bases, the J end lost 1 base, and 12 bases lay between the germline ends. CDR3 length: 14 residues. Sequenced material: blood, either unsorted or a sorted T cell fraction (not recorded which). This clonotype originated in a male donor with ankylosing spondylitis or in good health (not recorded which). The chain recombines TRBV5-4 with TRBJ1-1, with no clear D. The CDR3 sequence is CASSSGRENTEAFF. The CDR3 nucleotides read TGTGCCAGCAGTTCTGGTCGGGAGAACACTGAAGCTTTCTTT. The whole variable domain, filled in from reference TRBV5-4 and TRBJ1-1, reads ETGVTQSPTHLIKTRGQQVTLRCSSQSGHNTVSWYQQALGQGPQFIFQYYREEENGRGNFPPRFSGLQFPNYSSELNVNALELDDSALYLCASSSGRENTEAFFGQGTRLTVV.